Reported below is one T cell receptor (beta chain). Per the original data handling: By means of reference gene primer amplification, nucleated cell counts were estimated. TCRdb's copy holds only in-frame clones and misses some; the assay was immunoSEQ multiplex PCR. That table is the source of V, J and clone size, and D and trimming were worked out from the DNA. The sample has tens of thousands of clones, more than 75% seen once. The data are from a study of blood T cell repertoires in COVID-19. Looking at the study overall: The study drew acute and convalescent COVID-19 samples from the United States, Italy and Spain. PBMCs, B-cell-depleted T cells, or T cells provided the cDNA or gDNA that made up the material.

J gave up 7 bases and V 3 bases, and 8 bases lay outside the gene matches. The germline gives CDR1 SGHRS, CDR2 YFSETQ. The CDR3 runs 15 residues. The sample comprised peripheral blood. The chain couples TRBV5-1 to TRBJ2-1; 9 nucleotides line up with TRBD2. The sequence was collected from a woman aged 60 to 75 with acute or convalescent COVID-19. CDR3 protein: CASSSPTSGENEQFF. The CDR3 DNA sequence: TGCGCCAGCAGCTCGCCGACTAGCGGAGAAAATGAGCAGTTCTTC.